This T cell receptor (beta chain) was profiled in a study of T cell responses to AZD1222 COVID-19 vaccine. Study-wide findings and caveats: Along spike, vaccine-associated CD4 TCRs were found throughout, with dominance at 160-218 and 743-854.

Sequenced by immunoSEQ multiplex PCR; TCRdb stores in-frame clones only, minus some. The table lists 150,000 or so clones. A note on this clone: Its specificity is not known.

The CDR3 spans 17 residues. V was clipped by 4 bases and J by 2 bases; unmatched bases: 11. Per germline, CDR1 LGHDT and CDR2 YNNKEL (reference sequence). What was sequenced was peripheral blood. V usage is TRBV3-1 (or the pseudogene TRBV3-2) and J usage is TRBJ2-3; TRBD1 aligns across 8 bases. The TCR originated in an adult in good health. In DNA, the CDR3 is TGTGCCAGCAGCCGTCTTGGACAGGGCCGGTACACAGATACGCAGTATTTT. This gives the protein CASSRLGQGRYTDTQYF.